Below, 30 T cell receptor beta chains from the same sample are listed, as sequenced in a study of blood T cell repertoires in COVID-19. The repertoire was sequenced with immunoSEQ multiplex PCR; TCRdb's copy has only in-frame clones and lacks some. The data show approximately 670,000 clones, more than 80% seen once. Sequencing was carried out using peripheral blood. These receptors were collected from a woman younger than 35 with acute or convalescent COVID-19.

V gene TRBV7-7 combines with J gene TRBJ2-2; maybe TRBD2 (5 bases). CDR3 length: 13 residues. CDR1 SSHAT and CDR2 FNYEAQ come from the germline V gene (reference sequence). The ends were cut back, 2 bases at V and 5 bases at J, with 6 bases in the middle. CDR3 protein: CASSLTRTGELFF. The CDR3 DNA reads as TGTGCCAGCAGCTTAACTAGGACCGGGGAGCTGTTTTTT.

This chain uses TRBV24-1 with TRBJ1-5; 9 bases line up with TRBD1. This CDR3 comprises 16 residues. Trimming cost V 4 bases and J 3 bases; bases outside gene matches: 6. Per the germline V gene, CDR1 is KGHDR and CDR2 is SFDVKD. In DNA, the CDR3 is TGTGCCACCAGTGACCCCACAGGGGGCTACAATCAGCCCCAGCATTTT. Amino acids: CATSDPTGGYNQPQHF.

The V and J genes are TRBV19 and TRBJ1-1; D not certain. The germline gives CDR1 LNHDA, CDR2 SQIVND (reference sequence). V lost 6 bases and J 5 bases, leaving 13 bases between the germline ends. The CDR3 spans 13 residues. The CDR3 reads CASREGAWTEAFF. DNA of the CDR3: TGTGCCAGTAGAGAGGGCGCGTGGACTGAAGCTTTCTTT.

The V and J genes are TRBV9 and TRBJ1-2; a possible D gene is TRBD1 (5 bases). Trimming stripped 4 bases from V and 3 bases from J, with 16 bases between. Germline V gives CDR1 SGDLS, CDR2 YYNGEE. This CDR3 is 15 amino acids long. The CDR3 spells CASSPPGGGDYGYTF. CDR3 nucleotide sequence: TGTGCCAGCAGCCCCCCCGGGGGAGGGGACTATGGCTACACCTTC.

This sequence joins TRBV19 and TRBJ2-1; D perhaps matches TRBD1 (6 bases). The CDR3 sequence is 18 residues long. The germline gives CDR1 LNHDA, CDR2 SQIVND (reference sequence). V shed 0 bases and J shed 1 base, with 16 bases lying between them. CDR3 in DNA: TGTGCCAGTAGTATAGACCTGCCCTCAGGGGTTTCCTACAATGAGCAGTTCTTC. It encodes CASSIDLPSGVSYNEQFF.

The chain links TRBV4-3 to TRBJ2-7; D gene ambiguous. This CDR3 region has 14 residues. In germline, CDR1 is LGHNA, CDR2 YSLEER. The V end was cut by 0 bases, the J end by 3 bases, with 9 bases between. The CDR3 DNA follows: TGCGCCAGCAGCCAAGATGGCCAGATCTACGAGCAGTACTTC. It translates to CASSQDGQIYEQYF.

This chain links TRBV10-3 with TRBJ1-2, with no clear D. V lost 0 bases, J lost 6 bases, and 11 bases lay in between. CDR1 ENHRY and CDR2 SYGVKD come from the germline V gene. This CDR3 region has 14 residues. Written as DNA, the CDR3 is TGTGCCATCAGTGAGTCGACGGGGTTCGATGGCTACACCTTC. Residues: CAISESTGFDGYTF.

The V and J genes are TRBV4-1 and TRBJ1-1, with D possibly matching TRBD1 (6 bases). CDR1 MGHRA and CDR2 YSYEKL come from the germline V gene. This CDR3 has 17 residues. V was clipped by 3 bases and J by 1 base, with 18 bases between them. CDR3 protein: CASSHQTGLGPNTEAFF. CDR3 coding DNA: TGCGCCAGCAGCCACCAAACAGGGCTGGGCCCGAACACTGAAGCTTTCTTT.

J is TRBJ1-2 and V is TRBV29-1, with 9 bases that match TRBD1. Germline CDR1 is SQVTM and CDR2 is ANQGSEA. The CDR3 extends over 14 amino acids. The V segment lost 5 bases and the J segment 6 bases; nucleotides outside the gene matches: 10. This chain's CDR3 is CSVSGQGRSNGYTF. CDR3 sequence (DNA): TGCAGCGTTTCGGGACAGGGTAGGAGTAATGGCTACACCTTC.

V usage is TRBV19 and J usage is TRBJ2-5; D remains ambiguous. The CDR3 contains 12 residues. The V gene's germline CDR1 is LNHDA and CDR2 SQIVND (reference sequence). V gave up 0 bases and J gave up 4 bases, with 3 bases separating them. The CDR3 DNA sequence: TGTGCCAGTAGTATAGACGGAGAGACCCAGTACTTC. It yields the protein CASSIDGETQYF.

V is TRBV29-1 and J is TRBJ2-1; no firm D call. The germline gives CDR1 SQVTM, CDR2 ANQGSEA. The V end was cut by 7 bases, the J end by 4 bases, with 20 bases between. This CDR3 is built from 15 residues. CDR3 in amino acids: CSAPNPRDNYNEQFF. The CDR3 nucleotides read TGCAGCGCCCCCAACCCCCGAGACAATTACAATGAGCAGTTCTTC.

The chain uses TRBV6-1 and TRBJ2-1; weak D call: TRBD2 (5 bases). CDR1 and CDR2 from the germline V gene are MNHNS and SASEGT. V dropped 1 base and J dropped 9 bases, with 7 bases sitting between them. This CDR3 has 12 amino acids. This CDR3 reads CASSEVAGEQFF. The CDR3 nucleotides read TGTGCCAGCAGTGAAGTGGCGGGTGAGCAGTTCTTC.

The V gene is TRBV7-2, the J gene TRBJ1-1; 7 nucleotides match TRBD1. CDR1 and CDR2 (germline): SGHTA, FQGNSA. With 5 bases clipped from V and 4 bases from J, the junction kept 10 bases outside the gene matches. The CDR3 runs 15 residues. This CDR3 is CASSPRPQGVTEAFF. The CDR3 DNA sequence: TGTGCCAGCAGCCCCCGCCCCCAGGGGGTCACTGAAGCTTTCTTT.

The rearrangement links TRBV18 to TRBJ1-2, with 7 bases identical to TRBD1. V lost 10 bases to trimming and J lost 3 bases; unmatched junction nucleotides: 11. The germline V gene has CDR1 KGHSH and CDR2 LQKENI. The length of the CDR3 is 14 residues. The CDR3 reads CATAEGARDYGYTF. DNA of the CDR3: TGTGCCACCGCAGAGGGGGCAAGGGACTATGGCTACACCTTC.

This rearrangement joins TRBV1 to TRBJ2-5; TRBD1, the table's D call, was not compared with the DNA. TRBV1 is tagged as a pseudogene. This CDR3 is 18 amino acids long. In nucleotides, the CDR3 is TGCACCAGCAGCCAAGAGCCCCACCCCAAGGGGGATCAAGAGACCCAGTACTTC. As protein: CTSSQEPHPKGDQETQYF.

The chain links TRBV27 to TRBJ2-3; TRBD1 might be the D (5 bases). Between the trimmed V and J ends, which lost 2 bases and 2 bases, there was a span of 11 bases. CDR1 and CDR2 from the germline V gene are MNHEY and SMNVEV (reference sequence). The CDR3 is 15 residues long. CDR3 coding DNA: TGTGCCAGCAGTTTAGGCAGGGTCCTCACAGATACGCAGTATTTT. It translates to CASSLGRVLTDTQYF.

The chain employs TRBV6-6 and TRBJ1-2; 7 bases line up with TRBD1. Trimming removed 5 bases from V and 8 bases from J; junction bases left unmatched: 14. This CDR3 is 15 amino acids long. Germline values: CDR1 MNHNY, CDR2 SVGAGI (reference sequence). The CDR3 DNA reads as TGTGCCAGCAGTCGCGCCACCGAGACAGGGCGAGGCTACACCTTC. This codes for CASSRATETGRGYTF.

As DNA, the CDR3 is TGTGCCAGCAGTTACGGTAGCAGTTCCTCCGAGCAGTTCTTC. It specifies CASSYGSSSSEQFF. V is TRBV6-2 or TRBV6-3 and J is TRBJ2-1; the D is unclear. Trimming left V 2 bases short and J 10 bases short, with 15 bases between. There are 14 residues in the CDR3. Per the germline V gene, CDR1 is MNHEY and CDR2 is SVGEGT.

V is TRBV29-1 and J is TRBJ1-1, with 7 bases lining up with TRBD1. CDR1 is SQVTM, CDR2 ANQGSEA, per germline. The ends lost 6 bases at V and 0 bases at J; junction bases unmatched: 10. This CDR3 has 15 residues. CDR3 sequence reads: CSVGTQGFMNTEAFF. CDR3 nucleotides: TGCAGCGTGGGAACACAGGGGTTTATGAACACTGAAGCTTTCTTT.

The chain combines TRBV5-5 with TRBJ2-5; 7 bases agree with TRBD1. Germline V gene data show CDR1 as SGHKS and CDR2 as YYEKEE (reference sequence). With 4 bases clipped from V and 2 bases from J, the junction kept 8 bases outside the gene matches. The CDR3 spans 15 residues. CDR3 region: CASSPSGTAQETQYF. As DNA, the CDR3 is TGTGCCAGCAGCCCCTCCGGGACAGCACAAGAGACCCAGTACTTC.

The gene calls are TRBV2 and TRBJ1-5, with TRBD1 matching 9 bases. The CDR3 is 17 amino acids. The junction had 8 bases not matched to a gene; V was cut back by 0 bases and J by 5 bases. CDR1 and CDR2 (germline): SNHLY, FYNNEI. The DNA for the CDR3 is TGTGCCAGCAGTGAAGCGGGACCGGGACAGGGTGATCAGCCCCAGCATTTT. Encoded protein: CASSEAGPGQGDQPQHF. Looking up the rest from reference TRBV2 and TRBJ1-5 gives the full variable domain: EPEVTQTPSHQVTQMGQEVILRCVPISNHLYFYWYRQILGQKVEFLVSFYNNEISEKSEIFDDQFSVERPDGSNFTLKIRSTKLEDSAMYFCASSEAGPGQGDQPQHFGDGTRLSIL.

The chain has TRBV7-2 and TRBJ2-7, with 9 bases lining up with TRBD1. After removal of 5 bases from V and 3 bases from J, the junction contained 8 bases not matched to a gene. The CDR3 totals 15 residues. CDR1 and CDR2 from the germline V gene are SGHTA and FQGNSA. CDR3 sequence reads: CASSLGTGPLYEQYF. In nucleotides, the CDR3 is TGTGCCAGCAGCCTCGGGACAGGGCCCCTCTACGAGCAGTACTTC.

The gene calls are TRBV11-2 and TRBJ1-2; unclear D gene. The CDR3 is 14 amino acids. Per germline, CDR1 SGHAT and CDR2 FQNNGV. V lost 1 base and J lost 8, with 14 bases in between. The CDR3 nucleotides read TGTGCCAGCAGCTTAGGAGGCAGCAATGGGGGCTACACCTTC. Protein sequence: CASSLGGSNGGYTF.

The chain employs TRBV19 and TRBJ1-5; D is unclear. Looked up from germline, CDR1 is LNHDA and CDR2 is SQIVND (reference sequence). There are 14 residues in the CDR3. V was trimmed by 3 bases and J by 4 bases, leaving 10 bases between them. This chain's CDR3 is CASSIQAQNQPQHF. CDR3 coding DNA: TGTGCCAGTAGTATCCAGGCCCAAAATCAGCCCCAGCATTTT.

The rearrangement links TRBV4-1 to TRBJ1-2; D is perhaps TRBD1 (6 bases). The germline V gene has CDR1 MGHRA and CDR2 YSYEKL. V was clipped by 1 base and J by 3 bases, with 12 bases between them. The length of the CDR3 is 15 residues. The CDR3 loop is CASSQVQGTDYGYTF. The CDR3 nucleotides read TGCGCCAGCAGCCAAGTACAGGGTACTGACTATGGCTACACCTTC.

V usage is TRBV2 and J usage is TRBJ1-2; tentatively, D is TRBD1 (6 bases). The V gene's germline CDR1 is SNHLY and CDR2 FYNNEI. The CDR3 length is 14 residues. The CDR3 region is CATTGLRTDYGYTF. The DNA of the CDR3 is TGTGCTACTACGGGGTTACGGACAGACTATGGCTACACCTTC.

This clone was seen only once. The CDR3 spells CASSITGLGFANEQFF. The CDR3 DNA sequence: TGTGCCAGCAGCATAACGGGACTAGGGTTCGCTAATGAGCAGTTCTTC. V usage is TRBV11-3 and J usage is TRBJ2-1, with 8 bases fitting TRBD2. The germline V gene encodes CDR1 SGHNT and CDR2 YENEEA. The V gene end was trimmed by 5 bases and the J gene end by 7 bases; junction bases not matched to a gene: 13. The CDR3 consists of 16 residues. The full variable domain, with the rest looked up from reference TRBV11-3 and TRBJ2-1, is EAGVVQSPRYKIIEKKQPVAFWCNPISGHNTLYWYLQNLGQGPELLIRYENEEAVDDSQLPKDRFSAERLKGVDSTLKIQPAELGDSAVYLCASSITGLGFANEQFFGPGTRLTVL.

The gene calls are TRBV28 and TRBJ1-2, with no clear D. The CDR3 sequence is 14 residues long. The V gene lost 10 bases and the J gene lost 3 bases, with 18 bases spanning the gap. CDR1 and CDR2 (germline): MDHEN, SYDVKM. The CDR3 region is CATANNRLDYGYTF. DNA of the CDR3: TGTGCCACCGCAAATAACAGATTGGACTATGGCTACACCTTC.

V is TRBV6-6 and J is TRBJ1-5; D perhaps matches TRBD1 (5 bases). This CDR3 has 14 amino acids. Deletions cut 6 bases from V and 11 bases from J, with 20 bases between. CDR1 MNHNY and CDR2 SVGAGI come from the germline V gene (reference sequence). This chain's CDR3 is CASRTRVRSVSQHF. CDR3 sequence (DNA): TGTGCCAGCAGAACCAGGGTAAGGAGCGTGTCCCAGCATTTT.

The rearrangement joins TRBV6-4 to TRBJ2-1, with D possibly being TRBD2 (6 bases). The V and J ends lost 4 bases and 3 bases respectively, with 16 bases between them. Germline-derived CDR1 and CDR2 are MRHNA and SNTAGT. The CDR3 contains 16 residues. DNA for the CDR3: TGTGCCAGCAGTGGCGCCCGGGGGACGGACTACAATGAGCAGTTCTTC. The encoded protein is CASSGARGTDYNEQFF.